Shown below are 26 T cell receptor beta chains from a single sample sequenced in a study of T cell responses to AZD1222 COVID-19 vaccine. Measured with immunoSEQ multiplex PCR; TCRdb has only the in-frame clones, and not every one. The table includes approximately 180,000 clones, around 90% detected once. The sequencing used peripheral blood, collected on day 0 of AZD1222 vaccination. The receptors were gathered from an adult in good health.

The rearrangement joins TRBV20-1 to TRBJ1-2; no firm D call. Germline CDR1 is DFQATT and CDR2 is SNEGSKA (reference sequence). The CDR3 totals 10 residues. V was shortened by 4 bases and J by 8 bases, with 8 bases between the two germline ends. The CDR3 bases are TGCAGTGCTATATCGGGAGGCTACACCTTC. It yields the protein CSAISGGYTF.

The chain links TRBV27 to TRBJ2-1; 13 positions agree with TRBD2. The CDR3 runs to 15 residues. The germline V gene has CDR1 MNHEY and CDR2 SMNVEV (reference sequence). Trimming at V came to 8 bases and at J to 7 bases, leaving 8 bases not matched to a gene. The CDR3 reads CASYSGTSGKNEQFF. The CDR3 region has the DNA TGTGCCAGCTACTCAGGGACTAGCGGGAAAAATGAGCAGTTCTTC.

CDR3 nucleotide sequence: TGTGCCAGTAGTGGGACTAGCGGGGGGGCGGTGGATACGCAGTATTTT. This gives the protein CASSGTSGGAVDTQYF. The rearrangement uses TRBV19 and TRBJ2-3; 16 positions match TRBD2. J gave up 6 bases and V 5 bases, and 5 bases lay outside the gene matches. Per germline, CDR1 LNHDA and CDR2 SQIVND (reference sequence). CDR3 length: 16 amino acids.

The chain is built from TRBV27 and TRBJ2-7, with 8 nucleotides matching TRBD2. This CDR3 has 15 amino acids. Germline lookup yields CDR1 MNHEY and CDR2 SMNVEV (reference sequence). With V trimmed by 6 bases and J by 0 bases, 7 bases remained unmatched. The CDR3 coding sequence is TGTGCCAGCAGCCCTTGGCGGGGGGTCTCCTACGAGCAGTACTTC. It specifies CASSPWRGVSYEQYF.

This chain connects TRBV6-5 to TRBJ1-1; D is perhaps TRBD1 (5 bases). Trimming cost V 0 bases and J 4 bases, with 12 bases left between them. There are 15 residues in the CDR3. Germline loops: CDR1 MNHEY, CDR2 SVGAGI. CDR3 DNA sequence: TGTGCCAGCAGTTACTCGCGGGGGTCGGGCACTGAAGCTTTCTTT. As protein: CASSYSRGSGTEAFF.

CDR3 in DNA: TGTGCCAGTAGTATAGCAGAGGACTCACCCCTCCACTTT. Its translation is CASSIAEDSPLHF. V gene TRBV19 combines with J gene TRBJ1-6; D gene ambiguous. The V end was cut by 1 base, the J end by 10 bases, with 8 bases between. The V gene's germline CDR1 is LNHDA and CDR2 SQIVND (reference sequence). The CDR3 totals 13 residues.

The chain links TRBV4-2 to TRBJ2-5; perhaps TRBD1 as D (5 bases). The CDR3 has 14 residues. Germline V gives CDR1 LGHNA, CDR2 YNFKEQ. V gave up 1 base and J gave up 5 bases, with 11 bases separating them. The CDR3 loop reads CASSQVWTSETQYF. CDR3 nucleotide sequence: TGTGCCAGCAGCCAAGTTTGGACATCGGAGACCCAGTACTTC.

The chain links TRBV7-3 to TRBJ1-1; D is possibly TRBD1 (5 bases). This CDR3 comprises 17 residues. Per the germline V gene, CDR1 is SGHTA and CDR2 is FQGTGA. With 0 bases removed from V and 0 bases from J, the gap between germline ends came to 14 bases. CDR3: CASSLTARRGLNTEAFF. The CDR3 region has the DNA TGTGCCAGCAGCTTAACGGCCCGGAGGGGCCTGAACACTGAAGCTTTCTTT. The full variable domain, completed using reference TRBV7-3 and TRBJ1-1, is GAGVSQTPSNKVTEKGKYVELRCDPISGHTALYWYRQSLGQGPEFLIYFQGTGAADDSGLPNDRFFAVRPEGSVSTLKIQRTERGDSAVYLCASSLTARRGLNTEAFFGQGTRLTVV.

The gene calls are TRBV5-1 and TRBJ2-5; the D gene is possibly TRBD1 (6 bases). CDR1 is SGHRS, CDR2 YFSETQ, per germline. This CDR3 is built from 15 residues. V lost 7 bases and J 4 bases, leaving 20 bases between the germline ends. CDR3 residues: CASVLGTTPSETQYF. The CDR3, as DNA: TGCGCCAGCGTACTAGGGACAACCCCGTCAGAGACCCAGTACTTC. Combining the CDR3 with reference TRBV5-1 and TRBJ2-5 gives the whole variable domain KAGVTQTPRYLIKTRGQQVTLSCSPISGHRSVSWYQQTPGQGLQFLFEYFSETQRNKGNFPGRFSGRQFSNSRSEMNVSTLELGDSALYLCASVLGTTPSETQYFGPGTRLLVL.

This clone showed up just once. This rearrangement joins TRBV7-9 to TRBJ1-5; D remains ambiguous. CDR3 length equals 15 residues. V lost 0 bases to trimming and J lost 1 base, with 7 bases between them. Per germline, CDR1 SEHNR and CDR2 FQNEAQ (reference sequence). CDR3 amino acids: CASSLAGGSNQPQHF. In DNA form, the CDR3 reads TGTGCCAGCAGCTTAGCGGGTGGGAGCAATCAGCCCCAGCATTTT.

J is TRBJ2-3 and V is TRBV27; 8 positions match TRBD1. V trimming: 0 bases; J trimming: 4 bases; junction bases outside the gene matches: 15. The CDR3 contains 19 residues. Looked up from germline, CDR1 is MNHEY and CDR2 is SMNVEV (reference sequence). The CDR3, as DNA: TGTGCCAGCAGTTTATCGTGGACAGGGCCCTATCACCCACCAGATACGCAGTATTTT. Translation gives CASSLSWTGPYHPPDTQYF.

The V and J genes are TRBV6-2 or TRBV6-3 and TRBJ1-3; 7 bases agree with TRBD1. The ends lost 5 bases at V and 0 bases at J; junction bases unmatched: 7. Germline V gives CDR1 MNHEY, CDR2 SVGEGT. The length of the CDR3 is 16 residues. CDR3 in amino acids: CASSRGTAISGNTIYF. CDR3 in DNA: TGTGCCAGCAGTCGCGGGACAGCCATCTCTGGAAACACCATATATTTT.

CDR3 protein: CASSLAGQGQYNEQFF. In DNA, the CDR3 is TGCGCCAGCAGCTTGGCCGGACAGGGACAGTACAATGAGCAGTTCTTC. The chain employs TRBV5-1 and TRBJ2-1; 8 bases map to TRBD1. This CDR3 region has 16 residues. V was clipped by 0 bases and J by 4 bases; unmatched bases: 6. Germline CDR1 SGHRS, CDR2 YFSETQ.

The chain uses TRBV3-1 (or the pseudogene TRBV3-2) and TRBJ1-1, with D possibly being TRBD1 (5 bases). V gave up 5 bases and J gave up 2 bases, with 15 bases separating them. CDR1 and CDR2 from the germline V gene are LGHDT and YNNKEL (reference sequence). The CDR3 consists of 15 residues. The CDR3 region has the DNA TGTGCCAGCAGCTTTGGGTTGGGGGGAAACACTGAAGCTTTCTTT. The encoded protein is CASSFGLGGNTEAFF.

The CDR3 DNA reads as TGTGCCAGCAGCTTGGGAAGCTCTGGAAACACCATATATTTT. Protein sequence: CASSLGSSGNTIYF. J is TRBJ1-3 and V is TRBV11-2, with D uncertain. Germline values: CDR1 SGHAT, CDR2 FQNNGV. V lost 3 bases and J lost 0, with 6 bases in between. The CDR3 runs 14 residues.

This clone appeared a single time. The chain links TRBV7-6 to TRBJ1-6; D is unclear. Per germline, CDR1 SGHVS and CDR2 FNYEAQ. The CDR3 length is 16 residues. Trimming took off 5 bases at V and 7 bases at J, with 18 bases between the two ends. This CDR3 is CASSLNPGRGNSPLHF. In DNA, the CDR3 is TGTGCCAGCAGCCTAAACCCGGGCCGAGGAAATTCACCCCTCCACTTT.

The chain couples TRBV7-9 to TRBJ1-6; D gene uncertain. Germline values: CDR1 SEHNR, CDR2 FQNEAQ (reference sequence). The CDR3 has 14 amino acids. With 3 bases removed from V and 5 bases from J, the gap between germline ends came to 8 bases. CDR3 residues: CASSFPADNSPLHF. Written as DNA, the CDR3 is TGTGCCAGCAGCTTTCCGGCGGATAATTCACCCCTCCACTTT.

This chain connects TRBV5-1 to TRBJ1-5; 7 bases are shared with TRBD1. J gave up 0 bases and V 2 bases, and 11 bases lay outside the gene matches. CDR1 is SGHRS and CDR2 is YFSETQ in the germline V gene. The CDR3 consists of 18 residues. The CDR3 spells CASSLENRGPYSNQPQHF. The CDR3 region has the DNA TGCGCCAGCAGCTTAGAAAACAGGGGCCCATATAGCAATCAGCCCCAGCATTTT.

This clone was picked up one time. CDR3 coding DNA: TGTGCCAGCAGTTCGACAGGACACTATGGCTACACCTTC. It specifies CASSSTGHYGYTF. The chain is built from TRBV12-3 or TRBV12-4 and TRBJ1-2, with D tentatively TRBD1 (6 bases). The CDR3 has 13 residues. Trimming stripped 4 bases from V and 3 bases from J, with 9 bases between.

V is TRBV10-2 and J is TRBJ1-2, with D possibly being TRBD1 (6 bases). CDR3 length equals 17 residues. V lost 8 bases, J lost 8 bases, and 30 bases lay in between. The germline V gene encodes CDR1 WSHSY and CDR2 SAAADI. CDR3 nucleotide sequence: TGCGCCAGCGGCAAATACGCTTGGGACACCAGCGGGACCGGCTACACCTTC. Amino acids: CASGKYAWDTSGTGYTF.

Points on this clone: This clone may be a read error of a much larger clone one base away. The CDR3 spells CASSQRGRGSTGELFF. The CDR3 nucleotides are TGTGCCAGCAGCCAACGCGGCAGGGGGTCCACCGGGGAGCTGTTTTTT. The rearrangement joins TRBV7-9 to TRBJ2-2; 7 bases line up with TRBD1. CDR1 and CDR2 from the germline V gene are SEHNR and FQNEAQ (reference sequence). This CDR3 is built from 16 residues. Trimming took 5 bases from V and 4 from J; bases not matched to a gene: 10.

The chain combines TRBV28 with TRBJ2-7, with D maybe TRBD1 (6 bases). The CDR3 has 13 residues. V lost 5 bases, J lost 7 bases, and 15 bases lay in between. Germline V CDR1 and CDR2: MDHEN, SYDVKM. In DNA, the CDR3 is TGTGCCAGCAGTGGTACCGGGACATGGGAGCAGTACGTC. It codes for CASSGTGTWEQYV.

The V and J genes are TRBV2 and TRBJ2-5; 12 positions agree with TRBD2. The V and J ends lost 4 bases and 5 bases, in that order; junction bases with no gene match: 5. The CDR3 is made up of 15 amino acids. In germline, CDR1 is SNHLY, CDR2 FYNNEI. The CDR3 DNA is TGTGCCAGCAGTGGACTAGCGGGAGCTGGGGAGACCCAGTACTTC. Encoded protein: CASSGLAGAGETQYF.

V is TRBV7-9 and J is TRBJ1-6, with 9 nucleotides matching TRBD1. Germline loops: CDR1 SEHNR, CDR2 FQNEAQ (reference sequence). This CDR3 contains 14 residues. The trim removed 1 base at V and 10 bases at J, leaving 2 bases unmatched. As DNA, the CDR3 is TGTGCCAGCAGCTTAGAACAGGGGGCCTCACCCCTCCACTTT. It is translated as CASSLEQGASPLHF.

The chain joins TRBV9 to TRBJ1-1, with D perhaps TRBD1 (5 bases). V was trimmed by 0 bases and J by 4 bases, leaving 13 bases between them. CDR1 and CDR2 (germline): SGDLS, YYNGEE. The CDR3 spans 15 residues. The CDR3 DNA sequence: TGTGCCAGCAGCGTAGAACAGGCCGGAGTCACTGAAGCTTTCTTT. Encoded protein: CASSVEQAGVTEAFF.

The chain carries TRBV10-1 and TRBJ2-3; unclear D gene. Germline V gene lookup returns CDR1 WNHNN and CDR2 SYGVQD (reference sequence). The CDR3 has 12 residues. V was cut by 6 bases and J by 3 bases, with 7 bases left in between. In nucleotides, the CDR3 is TGCGCCAGCAGCGCTCGAACAGATACGCAGTATTTT. As protein: CASSARTDTQYF.